The 29 T cell receptor beta chains reported below all come from one sample, sequenced in a study of human T cells and chemical hapten exposure. Time point described: patch test 2, 6 weeks after DPC sensitization. The treatment denotes: therapeutic diphenylcyclopropenone sensitization with weekly scalp DPC. TCRdb ran MiXCR on the RACE reads and lists one entry per CDR3 protein. Here the sample spans a few hundred thousand distinct CDR3 sequences, around 6% being singletons. The sample here was whole blood, taken in connection with sensitization to the hapten diphenylcyclopropenone (DPC). The receptors shown here come from a woman younger than 35 with alopecia areata. Some clones in this sample may be carry-over from other donors' samples.

This clonotype was seen more than once but under ten times. The rearrangement uses TRBV13 and TRBJ1-2, with TRBD1 as a possible D gene (5 bases). The CDR3 is 14 residues long. The ends were cut back, 5 bases at V and 4 bases at J, with 14 bases in the middle. Germline assignment: CDR1 PRHDT and CDR2 FYEKMQ (reference sequence). The CDR3 nucleotides are TGTGCCAGCAGCCTACTTCAGGGCCCCTATGGCTACACCTTC. It translates to CASSLLQGPYGYTF.

This clonotype has ten or more counts. CDR3 loop: CASRLTGTPSSYEQYF. The CDR3 coding sequence is TGTGCCAGCAGATTGACCGGGACACCCAGCTCCTACGAGCAGTACTTC. The V and J genes are TRBV6-5 and TRBJ2-7; maybe TRBD1 (6 bases). The CDR3 runs to 16 residues. The V gene's germline CDR1 is MNHEY and CDR2 SVGAGI. Trimming pared 6 bases from V and 0 bases from J, leaving 18 bases between.

This clonotype was recorded at least ten times. The chain joins TRBV10-3 to TRBJ1-3; D gene uncertain. V was trimmed by 0 bases and J by 4 bases, leaving 4 bases between them. Germline values: CDR1 ENHRY, CDR2 SYGVKD. CDR3 size: 13 residues. CDR3 sequence (DNA): TGTGCCATCAGTGAGTCTATGGGAAACACCATATATTTT. Translating it yields CAISESMGNTIYF.

This clonotype was seen a few times. The chain has TRBV15 and TRBJ1-1; TRBD1 matches at 7 bases. J was trimmed by 1 base and V by 0 bases; bases with no gene match: 14. The CDR3 runs to 19 residues. Germline assignment: CDR1 LNHNV and CDR2 YYDKDF (reference sequence). DNA of the CDR3: TGTGCCACCAGCAGAGATCTTTTCAGGGGGGGCCTCAGGAACACTGAAGCTTTCTTT. Translation gives CATSRDLFRGGLRNTEAFF.

This clonotype has ten or more counts. The chain employs TRBV7-9 and TRBJ2-3; D ambiguous. Between the trimmed V and J ends, which lost 1 base and 0 bases, there was a span of 5 bases. This CDR3 has 14 amino acids. The V gene's germline CDR1 is SEHNR and CDR2 FQNEAQ (reference sequence). The CDR3: CASSLDHSTDTQYF. The CDR3 DNA follows: TGTGCCAGCAGCTTAGATCACAGCACAGATACGCAGTATTTT.

This clonotype was seen a few times. The chain links TRBV5-7 to TRBJ1-5; D unresolved. TRBV5-7 belongs to the ORF category, with a function that is uncertain. V shed 1 base and J shed 2 bases, with 10 bases lying between them. The CDR3 is 15 residues long. The CDR3 region has the DNA TGTGCCAGCAGCTTGAATGGATCTGGCAATCAGCCCCAGCATTTT. Translating gives CASSLNGSGNQPQHF.

This clonotype occurred many times. The rearrangement uses TRBV2 and TRBJ1-1, with D perhaps matching TRBD1 (5 bases). The V and J ends lost 5 bases and 0 bases respectively, with 10 bases between them. Germline loops: CDR1 SNHLY, CDR2 FYNNEI. The CDR3 has 14 residues. The CDR3 region is CASSQGKMNTEAFF. Written as DNA, the CDR3 is TGTGCCAGCAGTCAGGGCAAAATGAACACTGAAGCTTTCTTT.

The sample holds a few counts of this clonotype. This chain links TRBV25-1 with TRBJ1-4, with D unclear. CDR1 is MGHDK, CDR2 SYGVNS, per germline. V was pared by 4 bases and J by 3 bases, with 15 bases between. This CDR3 contains 16 residues. CDR3 loop: CASSVGLTQSNEKLFF. The DNA for the CDR3 is TGTGCCAGCAGTGTCGGACTGACGCAATCTAATGAAAAACTGTTTTTT.

This clonotype has more than one count but fewer than ten. The chain has TRBV5-6 and TRBJ2-2, with a weak D call TRBD2 (6 bases). V lost 2 bases and J lost 6, with 17 bases in between. Germline CDR1 SGHDT, CDR2 YYEEEE. This CDR3 is 16 amino acids long. CDR3 sequence reads: CASSLRRVGRAGELFF. CDR3 coding DNA: TGTGCCAGCAGCTTAAGGAGGGTCGGTCGCGCCGGGGAGCTGTTTTTT.

This clonotype was detected many times. CDR3 DNA: TGCAGTGCCCTAGAGAACCCTGGGGGTCGAACTGAAGCTTTCTTT. Translated, it gives CSALENPGGRTEAFF. This sequence joins TRBV20-1 and TRBJ1-1; D is possibly TRBD1 (5 bases). CDR1 DFQATT and CDR2 SNEGSKA come from the germline V gene (reference sequence). Trimming took 6 bases from V and 5 from J, leaving 22 bases between them. The CDR3 loop spans 15 amino acids.

This clonotype showed up many times. V is TRBV12-3 or TRBV12-4 and J is TRBJ1-6; 12 nucleotides line up with TRBD1. V lost 4 bases, J lost 5 bases, and 9 bases stayed unmatched. The CDR3 sequence is 18 residues long. CDR3 DNA sequence: TGTGCCAGCAGTTCCGGGACAGGGGGCGCGTCGGATAATTCACCCCTCCACTTT. Its protein product is CASSSGTGGASDNSPLHF.

This clonotype was observed many times. The chain employs TRBV6-1 and TRBJ1-5, with 7 nucleotides matching TRBD1. Germline values: CDR1 MNHNS, CDR2 SASEGT. The V and J ends lost 11 bases and 5 bases, in that order; junction bases with no gene match: 9. This CDR3 is 13 amino acids long. CDR3 sequence (DNA): TGTGCCGGAGGGGTGGACAGGCATCAGCCCCAGCATTTT. Protein sequence: CAGGVDRHQPQHF.

The rearrangement joins TRBV4-2 to TRBJ2-3; 9 bases fit TRBD1. The V segment lost 0 bases and the J segment 5 bases; nucleotides outside the gene matches: 6. The CDR3 contains 16 residues. CDR1 and CDR2 (germline): LGHNA, YNFKEQ. The CDR3 coding sequence is TGTGCCAGCAGCCAAGAGGACAGGGGAGGGTTAGATACGCAGTATTTT. This gives the protein CASSQEDRGGLDTQYF.

Many counts were recorded for this clonotype. The chain links TRBV4-2 to TRBJ2-3; 8 bases fit TRBD2. This CDR3 comprises 16 residues. After removal of 4 bases from V and 3 bases from J, the junction contained 9 bases not matched to a gene. Germline CDR1 LGHNA, CDR2 YNFKEQ. For the CDR3, the DNA is TGTGCCAGCAGCCCCCTGCTAGCGGGCCTTACAGATACGCAGTATTTT. Its protein is CASSPLLAGLTDTQYF.

This clonotype was counted between two and nine times. The V gene is TRBV7-2, the J gene TRBJ1-1; D not resolved. Germline assignment: CDR1 SGHTA and CDR2 FQGNSA. V dropped 6 bases and J dropped 4 bases, with 21 bases sitting between them. The CDR3 runs 16 residues. The CDR3 sequence is CASRRNAGDWGTEAFF. In nucleotides, the CDR3 is TGTGCCAGCAGACGAAACGCCGGGGATTGGGGCACTGAAGCTTTCTTT.

The sample holds a few counts of this clonotype. The chain joins TRBV20-1 to TRBJ2-5; D gene unclear. Germline V gene lookup returns CDR1 DFQATT and CDR2 SNEGSKA (reference sequence). The V end lost 5 bases, the J end lost 1 base, and 11 bases lay between the germline ends. The CDR3 contains 13 residues. The CDR3 nucleotides are TGCAGTGCTCCCATTCGGGCCCAAGAGACCCAGTACTTC. It translates to CSAPIRAQETQYF.

This clonotype was detected many times. The chain joins TRBV20-1 to TRBJ1-4; 7 bases agree with TRBD1. Germline loops: CDR1 DFQATT, CDR2 SNEGSKA (reference sequence). J lost 4 bases, V lost 4 bases, and 6 bases had no gene match. There are 14 residues in the CDR3. The CDR3 coding sequence is TGCAGTGCTACGAGGGACAGACATAATGAAAAACTGTTTTTT. This sequence encodes CSATRDRHNEKLFF.

This clonotype showed up many times. The V and J genes are TRBV7-9 and TRBJ1-2, with D unresolved. This CDR3 is 13 amino acids long. Deletions cut 5 bases from V and 4 bases from J, with 11 bases between. The germline CDR1 and CDR2 sequences are SEHNR and FQNEAQ (reference sequence). The CDR3 DNA follows: TGTGCCAGCAGCCCCTTCGAGGGCTATGGCTACACCTTC. Translating gives CASSPFEGYGYTF.

This clonotype has a count of ten or more. The chain has TRBV2 and TRBJ1-5, with TRBD1 matching 7 bases. Germline CDR1 reads SNHLY; CDR2 reads FYNNEI. J lost 4 bases, V lost 7 bases, and 10 bases had no gene match. CDR3 length: 15 amino acids. CDR3 sequence (DNA): TGTGCCAGCAAGGGGGCAGGGGCCCAGAATCAGCCCCAGCATTTT. Protein: CASKGAGAQNQPQHF.

DNA for the CDR3: TGTGCCACCGGGGAAGATGGTTCCCAGCCCCAGCATTTT. This sequence encodes CATGEDGSQPQHF. V usage is TRBV15 and J usage is TRBJ1-5, with D unclear. The CDR3 covers 13 residues. The germline gives CDR1 LNHNV, CDR2 YYDKDF (reference sequence). The V gene lost 8 bases and the J gene lost 7 bases, with 15 bases spanning the gap.

This clonotype was recorded many times. V is TRBV6-2 or TRBV6-3 and J is TRBJ2-5; D gene unclear. The germline gives CDR1 MNHEY, CDR2 SVGEGT. The CDR3 has 16 amino acids. Between the trimmed V and J ends, which lost 5 bases and 3 bases, there was a span of 19 bases. The CDR3 DNA reads TGTGCCAGCAGTCATTTGATCCTGGACCTCGAAGAGACCCAGTACTTC. It translates to CASSHLILDLEETQYF.

This clonotype has a count of ten or more. V is TRBV20-1 and J is TRBJ1-1, with D possibly being TRBD1 (5 bases). Trimming stripped 2 bases from V and 1 base from J, with 14 bases between. CDR3 length: 15 amino acids. The germline CDR1 and CDR2 sequences are DFQATT and SNEGSKA (reference sequence). The CDR3 is CSARPSGGTNTEAFF. As DNA, the CDR3 is TGCAGTGCTAGACCCTCGGGAGGGACGAACACTGAAGCTTTCTTT.

This clonotype was counted ten times or more. The chain couples TRBV7-3 to TRBJ1-3; D is uncertain. The length of the CDR3 is 16 residues. Germline CDR1 and CDR2: SGHTA and FQGTGA. V lost 2 bases to trimming and J lost 0 bases, with 11 bases between them. CDR3 region: CASSLFGPFSGNTIYF. Written as DNA, the CDR3 is TGTGCCAGCAGCTTATTTGGACCTTTCTCTGGAAACACCATATATTTT.

This clonotype was picked up many times. This rearrangement joins TRBV27 to TRBJ1-4; D is undetermined. The CDR3 consists of 14 residues. The V end lost 0 bases, the J end lost 8 bases, and 10 bases lay between the germline ends. Germline assignment: CDR1 MNHEY and CDR2 SMNVEV (reference sequence). The CDR3 DNA sequence: TGTGCCAGCAGTTTATCACAACACGAGGAAAAACTGTTTTTT. Its translation is CASSLSQHEEKLFF.

The V gene is TRBV6-1, the J gene TRBJ2-7, with D perhaps given as TRBD1 or TRBD2 (5 bases each). V was pared by 4 bases and J by 1 base, with 14 bases between. Per germline, CDR1 MNHNS and CDR2 SASEGT. The CDR3 loop spans 15 amino acids. CDR3 residues: CASSAPGRGSYEQYF. The CDR3 region has the DNA TGTGCCAGCAGTGCCCCGGGACGGGGTTCCTACGAGCAGTACTTC.

This clonotype occurred a few times. The CDR3 protein is CASSQGQRGGAFNEQFF. CDR3 DNA sequence: TGTGCCAGCAGCCAGGGCCAGAGAGGGGGGGCCTTCAATGAGCAGTTCTTC. The V call is TRBV3-1, the J call TRBJ2-1; TRBD2 might be the D (7 bases). Between the trimmed V and J ends, which lost 3 bases and 6 bases, there was a span of 21 bases. Germline loops: CDR1 LGHDT, CDR2 YNNKEL (reference sequence). The CDR3 totals 17 residues.

Points on this clonotype: At one end the junction does not follow the germline gene, possibly because of a read error. The rearrangement uses TRBV6-5 and TRBJ2-7; D possibly uses TRBD1 or TRBD2 (6 bases each). CDR1 and CDR2 (germline): MNHEY, SVGAGI. The CDR3 is 17 amino acids. As DNA, the CDR3 is TGTACCAGCAGTTACAGTGTGGTTTCGGGGGCCTTCTACGAGCAGTACTTC. It is translated as CTSSYSVVSGAFYEQYF.

This clonotype has ten or more counts. The chain employs TRBV7-3 and TRBJ1-1; D ambiguous. The germline V gene encodes CDR1 SGHTA and CDR2 FQGTGA. The CDR3 length is 14 residues. V was trimmed by 0 bases and J by 4 bases, leaving 9 bases between them. The CDR3 sequence is CASSLTPAATEAFF. DNA for the CDR3: TGTGCCAGCAGCTTAACGCCGGCAGCCACTGAAGCTTTCTTT.

This chain uses TRBV20-1 with TRBJ1-5, with 7 bases aligning to TRBD1. The trim removed 2 bases at V and 7 bases at J, leaving 8 bases unmatched. There are 14 residues in the CDR3. Germline-derived CDR1 and CDR2 are DFQATT and SNEGSKA (reference sequence). The CDR3 here is CSARNDRVLQPQHF. CDR3 in DNA: TGCAGTGCTAGAAACGACAGGGTTCTCCAGCCCCAGCATTTT.